The 19 T cell receptor beta chains listed next were all sequenced from one sample in a study of shared clonotypes between healthy human individuals. Some clones are missing from TCRdb's copy, which holds only in-frame ones; the method was immunoSEQ multiplex PCR. Among roughly 1,500,000 clones listed, around 98.5% were seen once. The sequenced sample was naive CD4+ T cells sorted from blood. The subset was: CD45RA+ positively selected. These receptor sequences come from a man aged 25-45 years in good health.

The chain recombines TRBV4-3 with TRBJ2-7; TRBD2 is a possible D gene (6 bases). The CDR3 sequence is 17 residues long. CDR1 and CDR2 (germline): LGHNA, YSLEER. V lost 0 bases to trimming and J lost 3 bases, with 18 bases between them. CDR3 DNA: TGCGCCAGCAGCCAAGATCTAGGAGGGAGTAAGGTCTACGAGCAGTACTTC. Its protein product is CASSQDLGGSKVYEQYF.

The V and J genes are TRBV27 and TRBJ2-1, with 8 nucleotides matching TRBD2. Trimming at V came to 1 base and at J to 5 bases, leaving 7 bases not matched to a gene. In germline, CDR1 is MNHEY, CDR2 SMNVEV (reference sequence). CDR3 length: 16 amino acids. CDR3 nucleotide sequence: TGTGCCAGCAGTTTATGGGGTGGGACTAGGGACAATGAGCAGTTCTTC. Translation: CASSLWGGTRDNEQFF.

The genes are TRBV6-4 and TRBJ2-2; D is unresolved. Trimming shortened V by 2 bases and J by 6 bases, and 7 bases separated the two germline ends. The germline V gene encodes CDR1 MRHNA and CDR2 SNTAGT. The CDR3 sequence is 13 residues long. The CDR3 sequence is CASSDDVPGELFF. The CDR3, as DNA: TGTGCCAGCAGTGACGATGTACCCGGGGAGCTGTTTTTT.

A single count supports this clone. CDR3 sequence reads: CASSLQGASTQTGELFF. The CDR3 DNA follows: TGTGCCAGCAGCTTACAGGGGGCCTCCACACAAACCGGGGAGCTGTTTTTT. V is TRBV9 and J is TRBJ2-2, with 9 bases fitting TRBD1. Germline V lookup: CDR1 SGDLS, CDR2 YYNGEE. V lost 4 bases to trimming and J lost 5 bases; unmatched junction nucleotides: 12. There are 17 residues in the CDR3.

This sequence joins TRBV28 and TRBJ1-1; D may be TRBD1 (6 bases). Trimming cost V 3 bases and J 2 bases, with 10 bases left between them. CDR1 and CDR2 (germline): MDHEN, SYDVKM. This CDR3 comprises 14 residues. CDR3 sequence reads: CASSFDRINTEAFF. As DNA, the CDR3 is TGTGCCAGCAGTTTCGACAGGATCAACACTGAAGCTTTCTTT.

This chain links TRBV27 with TRBJ2-7; 11 bases are shared with TRBD2. The germline CDR1 and CDR2 sequences are MNHEY and SMNVEV (reference sequence). V was clipped by 3 bases and J by 1 base; unmatched bases: 2. The CDR3 has 15 amino acids. CDR3 amino acids: CASSLGLAVSYEQYF. The CDR3 DNA reads as TGTGCCAGCAGTTTGGGACTAGCGGTATCCTACGAGCAGTACTTC.

This clone was recorded once. This chain uses TRBV20-1 with TRBJ2-7; D not certain. In germline, CDR1 is DFQATT, CDR2 SNEGSKA (reference sequence). The CDR3 loop spans 11 amino acids. Trimming removed 2 bases at V and 6 bases at J, with 8 bases between. CDR3 region: CSARFVGEQYF. CDR3 coding DNA: TGCAGTGCTAGATTTGTCGGCGAGCAGTACTTC.

The rearrangement joins TRBV2 to TRBJ2-3; possible D gene TRBD2, 6 bases. Trimming cost V 4 bases and J 0 bases, with 11 bases left between them. CDR1 SNHLY and CDR2 FYNNEI come from the germline V gene. The CDR3 runs to 15 residues. CDR3 sequence: CASSGRRDSTDTQYF. CDR3 in DNA: TGTGCCAGCAGTGGAAGGCGGGATAGCACAGATACGCAGTATTTT. Based on the CDR3 plus reference TRBV2 and TRBJ2-3, the full variable domain is EPEVTQTPSHQVTQMGQEVILRCVPISNHLYFYWYRQILGQKVEFLVSFYNNEISEKSEIFDDQFSVERPDGSNFTLKIRSTKLEDSAMYFCASSGRRDSTDTQYFGPGTRLTVL.

V and J are TRBV5-1 and TRBJ2-7, with TRBD1 identical over 7 bases. Per germline, CDR1 SGHRS and CDR2 YFSETQ. Trimming took 6 bases from V and 2 from J; bases not matched to a gene: 5. The CDR3 has 13 residues. CDR3 in DNA: TGCGCCAGCACCCCTGGACAGGCCTACGAGCAGTACTTC. Protein sequence: CASTPGQAYEQYF.

This sequence joins TRBV19 and TRBJ2-7, with 9 bases identical to TRBD1. CDR1 and CDR2 from the germline V gene are LNHDA and SQIVND (reference sequence). This CDR3 region has 14 residues. V shed 6 bases and J 6 bases; nucleotides not matched to a gene: 9. CDR3 residues: CASRLTGQGGEQYF. CDR3 in DNA: TGTGCCAGTAGGTTAACGGGACAGGGTGGCGAGCAGTACTTC.

V is TRBV9 and J is TRBJ2-7; 9 bases fit TRBD2. The CDR3 covers 15 residues. CDR1 SGDLS and CDR2 YYNGEE come from the germline V gene. V dropped 4 bases and J dropped 3; count of bases not matched to a gene: 8. CDR3 in amino acids: CASSKGGRALYEQYF. In DNA, the CDR3 is TGTGCCAGCAGCAAAGGCGGGAGGGCTCTCTACGAGCAGTACTTC.

This clone has just a few counts. Different DNA sequences within this sample yield the same CDR3. CDR3 amino acids: CASSLGRNEQFF. The CDR3 coding sequence is TGTGCCAGCAGCTTAGGTCGCAATGAGCAGTTCTTC. The chain couples TRBV7-9 to TRBJ2-1; D is uncertain. Germline CDR1 and CDR2: SEHNR and FQNEAQ (reference sequence). With 1 base removed from V and 6 bases from J, the gap between germline ends came to 4 bases. CDR3 size: 12 residues. The variable domain in full, completed from reference TRBV7-9 and TRBJ2-1, reads DTGVSQNPRHKITKRGQNVTFRCDPISEHNRLYWYRQTLGQGPEFLTYFQNEAQLEKSRLLSDRFSAERPKGSFSTLEIQRTEQGDSAMYLCASSLGRNEQFFGPGTRLTVL.

The chain links TRBV6-4 to TRBJ2-3; possibly TRBD1 or TRBD2 for D (5 bases each). This CDR3 has 15 amino acids. The V gene lost 7 bases and the J gene lost 2 bases, with 16 bases spanning the gap. Looked up from germline, CDR1 is MRHNA and CDR2 is SNTAGT. The CDR3: CASKRSGQVTDTQYF. The CDR3 region has the DNA TGTGCCAGCAAGCGCAGCGGACAAGTCACAGATACGCAGTATTTT.

This clone was seen just once. The rearrangement links TRBV5-5 to TRBJ2-2, with D perhaps matching TRBD1 (5 bases). Trimming left V 1 base short and J 5 bases short, with 12 bases between. The CDR3 length is 15 residues. Germline assignment: CDR1 SGHKS and CDR2 YYEKEE (reference sequence). This chain's CDR3 is CASSLPGKVTGELFF. CDR3 sequence (DNA): TGTGCCAGCAGCTTGCCAGGGAAGGTTACCGGGGAGCTGTTTTTT.

Here the CDR3 DNA reads TGTGCCAGCAGCCCCACGACAGGGACGGGTAATGAGCAGTTCTTC. It specifies CASSPTTGTGNEQFF. The V gene is TRBV11-2, the J gene TRBJ2-1; TRBD1 matches at 7 bases. The CDR3 covers 15 residues. Germline V gives CDR1 SGHAT, CDR2 FQNNGV. The V and J ends lost 5 bases and 7 bases, in that order; junction bases with no gene match: 11.

This clone was counted once. The V gene is TRBV9, the J gene TRBJ2-5; 9 bases match TRBD2. CDR1 is SGDLS, CDR2 YYNGEE, per germline. The trim removed 1 base at V and 5 bases at J, leaving 12 bases unmatched. The CDR3 is made up of 17 amino acids. CDR3 nucleotide sequence: TGTGCCAGCAGCGTATCGATTAGCGGGAGTCGGGCGGAGACCCAGTACTTC. Residues: CASSVSISGSRAETQYF.

The rearrangement links TRBV29-1 to TRBJ2-2; D unclear. The V gene's germline CDR1 is SQVTM and CDR2 ANQGSEA. The ends were cut back, 3 bases at V and 4 bases at J, with 9 bases in the middle. The CDR3 contains 13 residues. The CDR3 spells CSVEPYGTGELFF. In DNA form, the CDR3 reads TGCAGCGTTGAGCCATACGGCACCGGGGAGCTGTTTTTT.

This clone was recorded only once. The chain uses TRBV5-4 and TRBJ1-3; possibly TRBD1 for D (5 bases). The V end was cut by 3 bases, the J end by 1 base, with 8 bases between. Per the germline V gene, CDR1 is SGHNT and CDR2 is YYREEE (reference sequence). This CDR3 has 14 residues. CDR3 protein: CASSWQGSGNTIYF. The CDR3 DNA follows: TGTGCCAGCAGCTGGCAGGGTTCTGGAAACACCATATATTTT.

The genes are TRBV5-1 and TRBJ2-1; 13 bases map to TRBD2. The CDR3 has 15 amino acids. V lost 0 bases to trimming and J lost 8 bases; unmatched junction nucleotides: 2. The germline V gene encodes CDR1 SGHRS and CDR2 YFSETQ. This chain's CDR3 is CASSLDGLAGDEQFF. The CDR3 DNA follows: TGCGCCAGCAGCTTGGATGGACTAGCGGGAGATGAGCAGTTCTTC.